Listed below are T cell receptor beta chains from one sample, sequenced in a study of T-cell memory formation after mild COVID-19. TCRdb ran MiXCR on the 5' RACE reads and lists one entry per CDR3 protein. The table has about 360,000 distinct CDR3 sequences, under 15% seen once. Sequenced sample: PBMCs or a T cell subset sorted from them (not recorded which). Receptors originate from a man between 18 and 29 years old who had mild COVID-19 (a few samples of this study predate the infection). Cell type and time point are not known. Both conserved end residues are part of each CDR3. Each record gives: D gene, clone size, V gene, J gene, CDR3 protein, CDR3 DNA. A D gene is named only where the DNA matches it firmly. Some rows mark clone size as missing; the rest say once, few, many or name a class of expanded clone.

>TRBD2|.|TRBV7-2|TRBJ2-1
CASSFSAGAHNEQFF
TGTGCCAGCAGCTTCTCAGCGGGGGCCCACAATGAGCAGTTCTTC
>.|.|TRBV20-1|TRBJ2-4
CSASPGHVANIQYF
TGCAGTGCTAGCCCGGGACATGTCGCAAACATTCAGTACTTC
>TRBD2|.|TRBV13|TRBJ2-1
CASRRGESYNEQFF
TGTGCCAGCAGGCGGGGGGAATCCTACAATGAGCAGTTCTTC
>.|few|TRBV7-2|TRBJ1-1
CASSYTRLSTEAFF
TGTGCCAGCAGCTATACAAGGCTTAGCACTGAAGCTTTCTTT
>TRBD1|many|TRBV5-6|TRBJ2-7
CASSDPGQGLYEQYF
TGTGCCAGCAGCGATCCGGGACAGGGGTTATACGAGCAGTACTTC
>.|few|TRBV20-1|TRBJ1-2
CSARDAGIGGYTF
TGCAGTGCTAGAGATGCCGGGATAGGGGGCTACACCTTC
>.|.|TRBV20-1|TRBJ1-1
CSALLKGTEAFF
TGCAGTGCCCTCTTGAAGGGCACTGAAGCTTTCTTT
>.|few|TRBV20-1|TRBJ2-3
CSASHLWGGAADTQYF
TGCAGTGCTAGTCATTTGTGGGGGGGCGCAGCAGATACGCAGTATTTT
>.|many|TRBV6-2/TRBV6-3|TRBJ2-7
CASRHLGDLNYEQYF
TGTGCCAGCAGACACCTAGGGGACCTTAACTACGAGCAGTACTTC
>TRBD2|few|TRBV12-3/TRBV12-4|TRBJ2-5
CASSGTSGGRGTQYF
TGTGCCAGCAGTGGGACTAGCGGGGGGCGGGGGACCCAGTACTTC
>.|.|TRBV29-1|TRBJ2-1
CSVATVHEQFF
TGCAGCGTTGCCACAGTCCATGAGCAGTTCTTC
>.|few|TRBV5-1|TRBJ2-2
CASSGGRADTGELFF
TGCGCCAGCAGCGGGGGCAGGGCTGACACCGGGGAGCTGTTTTTT
>.|few|TRBV27|TRBJ2-3
CASSNGGPDTQYF
TGTGCCAGCAGCAACGGAGGGCCAGATACGCAGTATTTT
>.|.|TRBV7-2|TRBJ1-1
CASSVTRNTEAFF
TGTGCCAGCAGCGTAACGAGGAACACTGAAGCTTTCTTT
>.|few|TRBV20-1|TRBJ2-5
CSADSAGVQETQYF
TGCAGTGCTGATTCAGCGGGCGTACAAGAGACCCAGTACTTC
>TRBD1|.|TRBV23-1|TRBJ2-1
CASSRNRGLGPFF
TGCGCCAGCAGTCGGAACAGGGGTTTGGGTCCGTTCTTC
>.|many|TRBV7-9|TRBJ2-5
CASSLATGAQTQYF
TGTGCCAGCAGCTTAGCGACCGGCGCACAGACCCAGTACTTC
>TRBD2|many|TRBV5-1|TRBJ2-1
CASSSGSGGADEQFF
TGCGCCAGCAGCTCCGGCAGCGGGGGGGCCGATGAGCAGTTCTTC
>.|many|TRBV5-1|TRBJ2-7
CASSLTSTYEQYF
TGCGCCAGCAGCTTGACTAGTACCTACGAGCAGTACTTC
>.|few|TRBV9|TRBJ2-6
CASSPAPIGANVLTF
TGTGCCAGCAGCCCAGCTCCCATTGGGGCCAACGTCCTGACTTTC
>TRBD2|few|TRBV5-1|TRBJ2-1
CASSSLASGDLNEQFF
TGCGCCAGCAGCTCCCTTGCTAGCGGGGACCTTAATGAGCAGTTCTTC
>TRBD1|.|TRBV3-1|TRBJ2-3
CASSYLTGQSTDTQYF
TGTGCCAGCAGCTACTTAACGGGACAGAGCACAGATACGCAGTATTTT
>TRBD2|few|TRBV20-1|TRBJ2-3
CSAPQSGGATDTQYF
TGCAGTGCTCCCCAGAGCGGGGGGGCAACAGATACGCAGTATTTT
>TRBD1|many|TRBV18|TRBJ2-3
CASSPGQGRDTQYF
TGTGCCAGCTCGCCAGGACAGGGCAGAGATACGCAGTATTTT
>TRBD1|.|TRBV7-9|TRBJ1-2
CASSLALGGGYGYTF
TGTGCCAGCAGCTTAGCGTTAGGGGGCGGCTATGGCTACACCTTC
>.|.|TRBV4-1|TRBJ2-7
CASSQEVPYEQYF
TGCGCCAGCAGCCAAGAGGTCCCCTACGAGCAGTACTTC
>.|.|TRBV5-1|TRBJ2-6
CASSVGDTSGANVLTF
TGCGCCAGCAGCGTCGGAGACACCTCTGGGGCCAACGTCCTGACTTTC
>.|.|TRBV4-3|TRBJ2-4
CAAPLDSLAKNIQYF
TGCGCCGCCCCACTCGACTCTTTAGCCAAAAACATTCAGTACTTC
>TRBD1|.|TRBV10-3|TRBJ2-7
CAIRNRGEGYEQYF
TGTGCCATCAGGAACAGGGGTGAGGGCTACGAGCAGTACTTC
>.|few|TRBV6-6|TRBJ2-5
CASSTGDIETQYF
TGTGCCAGCAGTACCGGGGACATAGAGACCCAGTACTTC
>.|.|TRBV4-3|TRBJ1-5
CASSQDLTPQWAQHF
TGCGCCAGCAGCCAAGATCTCACGCCCCAATGGGCCCAGCATTTT
>.|.|TRBV5-1|TRBJ2-1
CASKGGLGPNEQFF
TGCGCCAGCAAAGGGGGATTGGGGCCGAATGAGCAGTTCTTC
>TRBD2|few|TRBV4-1|TRBJ2-5
CASSPRLAGYPIQETQYF
TGCGCCAGCAGCCCCCGACTAGCGGGGTACCCGATCCAAGAGACCCAGTACTTC
>TRBD2|few|TRBV10-3|TRBJ2-3
CAISQSGGAVDTQYF
TGTGCCATCAGTCAAAGCGGGGGGGCGGTCGATACGCAGTATTTT
>.|.|TRBV29-1|TRBJ2-3
CSVEPGKGDTQYF
TGCAGCGTTGAACCTGGAAAGGGAGATACGCAGTATTTT
>TRBD2|.|TRBV7-2|TRBJ2-7
CASSLVAGGLKPYEQYF
TGTGCCAGCAGCTTAGTAGCGGGGGGTTTGAAACCCTACGAGCAGTACTTC
>.|few|TRBV4-2|TRBJ2-6
CASSPTAGDPAGANVLTF
TGTGCCAGCAGCCCGACCGCAGGAGATCCTGCTGGGGCCAACGTCCTGACTTTC
>.|many|TRBV3-1|TRBJ2-2
CASSQSRLGRGELFF
TGTGCCAGCAGCCAGTCCCGACTTGGTCGTGGGGAGCTGTTTTTT
>.|few|TRBV29-1|TRBJ2-3
CSVEGKASTDTQYF
TGCAGCGTTGAAGGGAAAGCTAGCACAGATACGCAGTATTTT
>TRBD1|.|TRBV5-1|TRBJ2-2
CASSLGTAGELFF
TGCGCCAGCAGCCTAGGGACAGCCGGGGAGCTGTTTTTT
>TRBD2|many|TRBV4-1|TRBJ2-5
CASSRFSGGLWETQYF
TGCGCCAGCAGCCGGTTTAGCGGGGGGCTATGGGAGACCCAGTACTTC
>.|.|TRBV28|TRBJ1-1
CASSPGSRVWDTEAFF
TGTGCCAGCAGTCCCGGATCCAGGGTATGGGACACTGAAGCTTTCTTT
>.|few|TRBV6-6|TRBJ1-5
CASSYPAGGEGQPQHF
TGTGCCAGCAGTTACCCCGCCGGGGGCGAAGGTCAGCCCCAGCATTTT